The clone carrying this TCR beta chain was counted only a few times. Antigen unknown. This specimen belongs to a study of blood T cells in healthy people across ages. Study-wide results and limits: CMV infection status of these donors was not known.

Together with a sample-barcoded 5' primer, a J-beta primer mix was included in a second PCR lasting about 7 to 12 cycles. Every sample returned 2.5 million or more CDR3-containing paired-end reads. Each CDR3 protein is one row after TCRdb ran MiXCR on the 5' RACE reads. The sample includes around 1,800,000 distinct CDR3 sequences, around 42% of them seen just once. Germline CDR1 is KGHDR and CDR2 is SFDVKD. Unmatched junction bases numbered 5, after V lost 4 bases and J lost 0 bases. The CDR3 extends over 16 amino acids. The clonotype comes from a human donor in good health. V is TRBV24-1 and J is TRBJ2-1; 7 bases are shared with TRBD1. The specimen sequenced was blood. In nucleotides, the CDR3 is TGTGCCACCAGTGAACTGACAGGGAGCTCCTACAATGAGCAGTTCTTC. The encoded protein is CATSELTGSSYNEQFF.